This TCR beta chain emerged from a study of cytomegalovirus exposure and HLA in healthy donors. Whole-study findings and limits: The listing of 150 or so TCR beta chains classed them as cytomegalovirus-associated. Later analysis identified around 15,000 TCR beta sequences associated with HLA alleles, using a false discovery rate threshold of 0.05. Some V segments, TRBV6-2 and TRBV6-3 among them, were indistinguishable and were therefore excluded.

A remark on this clone: The target antigen is unknown.

Trimming removed 6 bases from V and 11 bases from J; junction bases left unmatched: 14. Germline V CDR1 and CDR2: MNHNS, SASEGT. The CDR3 consists of 15 residues. Primers included in the PCR were 60 Vbeta and 13 Jbeta primers. Profiled with immunoSEQ multiplex PCR; TCRdb holds only in-frame clones, not every one. The table shows 150,000 to 200,000 clones, with about 80% occurring only once. The genes are TRBV6-1 and TRBJ1-4; TRBD1 matches 8 bases. The TCR was taken from a man in his fifties in good health and CMV-seropositive. The sequenced material came from PBMCs. The CDR3 DNA is TGTGCCAGCAGACAGGGGGATCACCTGATGGGGAAACTGTTTTTT. Amino acids: CASRQGDHLMGKLFF.